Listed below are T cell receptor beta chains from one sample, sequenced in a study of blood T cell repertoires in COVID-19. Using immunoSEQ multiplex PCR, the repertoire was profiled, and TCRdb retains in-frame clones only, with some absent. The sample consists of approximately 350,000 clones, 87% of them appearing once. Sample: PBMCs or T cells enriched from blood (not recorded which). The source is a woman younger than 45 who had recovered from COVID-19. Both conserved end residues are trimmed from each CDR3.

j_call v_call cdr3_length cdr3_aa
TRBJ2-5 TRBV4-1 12 ASSYEGAQETQY
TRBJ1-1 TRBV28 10 ASSQVNTEAF
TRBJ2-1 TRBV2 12 ASSESAIYNEQF
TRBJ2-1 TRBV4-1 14 ASSQVAGGNYNEQF
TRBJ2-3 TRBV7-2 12 ASSLFEGADTQY
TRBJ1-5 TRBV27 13 ASRGQGANNQPQH
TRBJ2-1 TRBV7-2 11 ASSLVARNEQF
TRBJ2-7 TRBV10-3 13 AISERRLAGNEQY
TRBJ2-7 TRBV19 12 ASSTGSGLTQQY
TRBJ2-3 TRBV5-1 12 ASSAGTDADTQY
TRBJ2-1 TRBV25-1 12 ASSSQGTNNEQF
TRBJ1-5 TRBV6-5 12 ASKTGDSNQPQH
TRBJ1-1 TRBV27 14 ASSLGTGLPNTEAF
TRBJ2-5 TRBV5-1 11 ASSLGQGETQY
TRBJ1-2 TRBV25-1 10 ASSEYTYGYT
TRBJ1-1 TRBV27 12 ASSDRGWPTEAF
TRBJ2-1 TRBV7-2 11 ASSFMLENEQF
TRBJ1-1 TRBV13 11 ASSPVSGGEAF
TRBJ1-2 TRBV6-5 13 ASSYSQRGDRGYT
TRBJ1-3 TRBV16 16 ASSQTTPGQYSGNTIY
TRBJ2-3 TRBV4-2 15 ASSQDWSGGSTDTQY
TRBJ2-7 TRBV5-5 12 ASSWYGTDYEQY
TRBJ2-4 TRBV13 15 ASSLGLMGAVKNIQY
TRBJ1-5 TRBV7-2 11 ASTPGGLQPQH
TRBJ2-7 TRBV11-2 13 ASSPPGQGVYEQY
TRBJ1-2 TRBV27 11 ASTGGGNYGYT
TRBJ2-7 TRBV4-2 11 ASSRGGGGEQY
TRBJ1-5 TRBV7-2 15 ASSLVSTEVFEQPQH
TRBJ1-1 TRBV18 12 ASSPWGQNTEAF
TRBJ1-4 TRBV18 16 ASSPRRQGLSGNEKLF
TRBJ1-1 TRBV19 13 ASSRQGRVNTEAF
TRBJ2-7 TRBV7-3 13 ASSVSGGTNYEQY
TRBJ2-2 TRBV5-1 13 ASDPGQGLSGELF
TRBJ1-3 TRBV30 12 AWQRARSGNTIY
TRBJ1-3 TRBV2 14 ASSPPGQGAGNTIY
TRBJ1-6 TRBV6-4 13 ASSRQETGNSPLH
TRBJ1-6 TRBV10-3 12 AINPTANNSPLH
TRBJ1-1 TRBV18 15 ASSPIPGTGVNTEAF
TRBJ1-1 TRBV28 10 ASMGVSTEAF
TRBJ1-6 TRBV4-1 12 ASSQEPGRGALH
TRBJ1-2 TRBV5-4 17 ASSPGGGAGPRSGYGYT
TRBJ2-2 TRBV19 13 ASSLGTTHTGELF
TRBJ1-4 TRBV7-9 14 ASSRPRQGAGEKLF
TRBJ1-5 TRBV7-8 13 ASSLIQGAYQPQH
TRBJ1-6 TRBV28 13 ASSPRDRSNSPLH
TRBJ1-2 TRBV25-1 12 ASELRGFSYGYT
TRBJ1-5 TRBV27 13 ASRGGTGKEQPQH
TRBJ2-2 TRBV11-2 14 ASSLNGEVNTGELF
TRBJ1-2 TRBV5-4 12 ASSLGGQLYGYT